Each of the 31 T cell receptor beta chains below was sequenced from the same sample in a study of OX40 agonist ivuxolimab in advanced cancers. Method: immunoSEQ multiplex PCR; TCRdb's copy keeps in-frame clones and lacks some. The sample consists of about 58,000 clones, approximately 82% of them appearing once. The source material was CD4+ or CD8+ T cells sorted from blood, sampled in a trial of the OX40 agonist ivuxolimab. These TCRs come from an adult with an advanced solid tumor such as melanoma, head and neck, liver or kidney cancer.

The genes are TRBV5-4 and TRBJ2-7, with 11 bases matching TRBD1. The CDR3 sequence is 13 residues long. The germline V gene encodes CDR1 SGHNT and CDR2 YYREEE (reference sequence). V was clipped by 4 bases and J by 7 bases; unmatched bases: 4. The CDR3 bases are TGTGCCAGCAGCCCGGGACAGGGGGGGGAGCAGTACTTC. Protein product: CASSPGQGGEQYF.

The chain carries TRBV28 and TRBJ1-2, with 9 bases identical to TRBD1. The CDR3 spans 12 residues. Germline CDR1 reads MDHEN; CDR2 reads SYDVKM. Losses at the gene ends were 6 bases for V and 8 bases for J; bases not matched to a gene: 4. CDR3 nucleotide sequence: TGTGCCAGCAGAACAGGGGGCGAAGGCTACACCTTC. Protein product: CASRTGGEGYTF.

This chain joins TRBV28 and TRBJ1-1; no firm D call. The CDR3 is 15 residues long. V lost 5 bases, J lost 4 bases, and 17 bases lay in between. Germline CDR1 and CDR2: MDHEN and SYDVKM. Here the CDR3 reads CASSPPAGRGTEAFF. CDR3 coding DNA: TGTGCCAGCAGTCCCCCGGCAGGTCGGGGCACTGAAGCTTTCTTT.

The table lists this clone with a few counts. The chain employs TRBV11-3 and TRBJ1-6, with a weak D call TRBD1 (6 bases). The germline V gene has CDR1 SGHNT and CDR2 YENEEA. Trimming shortened V by 3 bases and J by 14 bases, and 11 bases separated the two germline ends. The CDR3 is 12 amino acids. CDR3 sequence reads: CASSLVQGTLHF. In DNA form, the CDR3 reads TGTGCCAGCAGCTTGGTCCAGGGGACCCTCCACTTT.

This chain links TRBV7-8 with TRBJ2-3, with 11 bases lining up with TRBD2. CDR1 SGHVS and CDR2 FQNEAQ come from the germline V gene. J gave up 2 bases and V 3 bases, and 7 bases lay outside the gene matches. The CDR3 extends over 17 amino acids. The CDR3 region has the DNA TGTGCCAGCAGCTTGAGCCTAGCGGGGGGCCTCACAGATACGCAGTATTTT. Translated: CASSLSLAGGLTDTQYF.

The rearrangement uses TRBV19 and TRBJ1-4; TRBD1 is a possible D gene (5 bases). V lost 6 bases, J lost 8 bases, and 19 bases lay in between. Per germline, CDR1 LNHDA and CDR2 SQIVND (reference sequence). This CDR3 comprises 15 residues. CDR3 DNA: TGTGCCAGTAGGCCCCCTGCGGGGCGAGGGGAAAAACTGTTTTTT. This encodes CASRPPAGRGEKLFF.

V usage is TRBV9 and J usage is TRBJ2-1; D is unresolved. The germline V gene encodes CDR1 SGDLS and CDR2 YYNGEE. This CDR3 spans 13 amino acids. V lost 4 bases and J lost 8, with 13 bases in between. In DNA, the CDR3 is TGTGCCAGCAGCACCCAACCAGGCGATGAGCAGTTCTTC. Translated, it gives CASSTQPGDEQFF.

This clone showed up just once. The chain couples TRBV19 to TRBJ1-4; D ambiguous. Germline-derived CDR1 and CDR2 are LNHDA and SQIVND (reference sequence). The CDR3 is 12 residues long. Between the trimmed V and J ends, which lost 5 bases and 8 bases, there was a span of 9 bases. The CDR3 is CASSQVFEKLFF. In DNA, the CDR3 is TGTGCCAGTAGTCAAGTATTCGAAAAACTGTTTTTT. Complete variable domain (other parts from reference TRBV19 and TRBJ1-4): DGGITQSPKYLFRKEGQNVTLSCEQNLNHDAMYWYRQDPGQGLRLIYYSQIVNDFQKGDIAEGYSVSREKKESFPLTVTSAQKNPTAFYLCASSQVFEKLFFGSGTQLSVL.

This clone has more than one count but fewer than ten. The chain carries TRBV7-8 and TRBJ1-4; D unclear. The CDR3 has 15 residues. CDR1 and CDR2 (germline): SGHVS, FQNEAQ. Trimming stripped 5 bases from V and 3 bases from J, with 13 bases between. CDR3 coding DNA: TGTGCCAGCAGCCCCCAACCTAGGGCTAATGAAAAACTGTTTTTT. Translated, it gives CASSPQPRANEKLFF.

CDR3 region: CASSLAGTGNYNEQFF. CDR3 nucleotides: TGTGCCAGCAGCTTAGCCGGGACAGGGAACTACAATGAGCAGTTCTTC. The chain has TRBV7-3 and TRBJ2-1; 9 bases are a match to TRBD1. CDR3 length: 16 residues. Germline lookup yields CDR1 SGHTA and CDR2 FQGTGA. V lost 2 bases and J lost 3; bases outside the gene matches: 5.

The chain links TRBV19 to TRBJ1-5, with 8 bases fitting TRBD1. The CDR3 contains 14 residues. V was pared by 7 bases and J by 6 bases, with 8 bases of the junction left unmatched. Germline loops: CDR1 LNHDA, CDR2 SQIVND (reference sequence). CDR3 region: CASTPTGAGQPQHF. The CDR3 DNA reads as TGTGCCAGTACCCCGACAGGGGCTGGTCAGCCCCAGCATTTT.

This sequence joins TRBV30 and TRBJ2-3; D is undetermined. V was clipped by 5 bases and J by 1 base, with 7 bases between them. This CDR3 is built from 12 residues. Looked up from germline, CDR1 is GTSNPN and CDR2 is SVGIG (reference sequence). CDR3 DNA sequence: TGTGCCTGGGCGAGGCGCACAGATACGCAGTATTTT. Amino acid sequence: CAWARRTDTQYF.

CDR3 DNA sequence: TGTGCCAGCGACAGGGAGGAGACCCAGTACTTC. Protein sequence: CASDREETQYF. This chain connects TRBV6-1 to TRBJ2-5; 7 bases fit TRBD1. The CDR3 is made up of 11 amino acids. From germline, CDR1 is MNHNS and CDR2 SASEGT. Trimming removed 8 bases from V and 5 bases from J; junction bases left unmatched: 2.

V and J are TRBV10-3 and TRBJ2-1; D unresolved. Trimming took off 6 bases at V and 5 bases at J, with 5 bases between the two ends. Germline values: CDR1 ENHRY, CDR2 SYGVKD. The CDR3 is 11 residues long. CDR3: CAIRLHNEQFF. The DNA of the CDR3 is TGTGCCATCAGGCTACACAATGAGCAGTTCTTC.

The chain carries TRBV2 and TRBJ1-5; tentatively, D is TRBD1 (6 bases). Trimming shortened V by 7 bases and J by 6 bases, and 13 bases separated the two germline ends. Looked up from germline, CDR1 is SNHLY and CDR2 is FYNNEI. The CDR3 covers 13 residues. The chain's CDR3 is CASNPRGGQPQHF. As DNA, the CDR3 is TGTGCCAGCAACCCAAGGGGGGGTCAGCCCCAGCATTTT.

The gene calls are TRBV9 and TRBJ2-1; 12 positions agree with TRBD2. The CDR3 runs to 18 residues. V lost 2 bases and J lost 0; bases outside the gene matches: 6. The germline V gene encodes CDR1 SGDLS and CDR2 YYNGEE. The CDR3 here is CASSVASGGVLSYNEQFF. The CDR3 nucleotides are TGTGCCAGCAGCGTCGCTAGCGGGGGGGTTCTCTCCTACAATGAGCAGTTCTTC.

V and J are TRBV5-1 and TRBJ2-1, with D hard to call. V shed 4 bases and J shed 7 bases, with 9 bases lying between them. Germline CDR1 SGHRS, CDR2 YFSETQ. The CDR3 extends over 12 amino acids. As DNA, the CDR3 is TGCGCCAGCAGCCTCCTGGGAAATGAGCAGTTCTTC. Translated: CASSLLGNEQFF.

This clone was detected a few times. V gene TRBV14 combines with J gene TRBJ2-7; D uncertain. There are 11 residues in the CDR3. Looked up from germline, CDR1 is SGHDN and CDR2 is FVKESK. Trimming removed 4 bases from V and 2 bases from J, with 3 bases in between. The CDR3 region is CASSPPYEQYF. DNA for the CDR3: TGTGCCAGCAGCCCTCCCTACGAGCAGTACTTC.

The rearrangement links TRBV7-2 to TRBJ2-7, with 7 bases aligning to TRBD1. The germline gives CDR1 SGHTA, CDR2 FQGNSA. With 6 bases clipped from V and 1 base from J, the junction kept 9 bases outside the gene matches. This CDR3 has 15 residues. The CDR3 here is CASRPGQTLSYEQYF. The CDR3 bases are TGTGCCAGCAGACCGGGACAGACCCTATCCTACGAGCAGTACTTC. Complete variable domain (other parts from reference TRBV7-2 and TRBJ2-7): GAGVSQSPSNKVTEKGKDVELRCDPISGHTALYWYRQSLGQGLEFLIYFQGNSAPDKSGLPSDRFSAERTGGSVSTLTIQRTQQEDSAVYLCASRPGQTLSYEQYFGPGTRLTVT.

CDR3 residues: CASSEVDGPQHF. CDR3 in DNA: TGTGCCAGCAGTGAAGTGGACGGGCCCCAGCATTTT. The chain recombines TRBV5-8 with TRBJ1-5; the D is unclear. This CDR3 comprises 12 residues. Germline V gives CDR1 SGHTS, CDR2 YDEGEE. The V and J ends lost 5 bases and 9 bases respectively, with 12 bases between them. Based on the CDR3 plus reference TRBV5-8 and TRBJ1-5, the full variable domain is EAGVTQSPTHLIKTRGQQATLRCSPISGHTSVYWYQQALGLGLQFLLWYDEGEERNRGNFPPRFSGRQFPNYSSELNVNALELEDSALYLCASSEVDGPQHFGDGTRLSIL.

The chain joins TRBV5-4 to TRBJ1-1; maybe TRBD1 (5 bases). V was trimmed by 1 base and J by 3 bases, leaving 7 bases between them. Germline V gene data show CDR1 as SGHNT and CDR2 as YYREEE (reference sequence). The CDR3 length is 13 residues. CDR3 sequence: CASSLIGDTEAFF. For the CDR3, the DNA is TGTGCCAGCAGCTTGATAGGGGACACTGAAGCTTTCTTT.

This clone has just one count. The chain employs TRBV30 and TRBJ1-2; TRBD1 agrees at 8 bases. The junction had 33 bases not matched to a gene; V was cut back by 2 bases and J by 4 bases. Looked up from germline, CDR1 is GTSNPN and CDR2 is SVGIG (reference sequence). CDR3 length: 23 amino acids. CDR3 sequence reads: CAWSTEGLLGQGIFAPTSYGYTF. As DNA, the CDR3 is TGTGCCTGGAGTACGGAAGGGCTCTTAGGACAGGGTATTTTTGCCCCAACCTCCTATGGCTACACCTTC.

V is TRBV28 and J is TRBJ1-5, with a weak D call TRBD1 (5 bases). Germline V lookup: CDR1 MDHEN, CDR2 SYDVKM. Trimming took 0 bases from V and 2 from J, leaving 8 bases between them. CDR3 length: 15 amino acids. The CDR3 spells CASSLWGLGNQPQHF. CDR3 sequence (DNA): TGTGCCAGCAGTTTATGGGGACTTGGCAATCAGCCCCAGCATTTT.

The chain employs TRBV9 and TRBJ2-2; TRBD2 agrees at 11 bases. Unmatched junction bases numbered 15, after V lost 5 bases and J lost 3 bases. The CDR3 is made up of 19 amino acids. CDR1 and CDR2 (germline): SGDLS, YYNGEE. CDR3 nucleotides: TGTGCCAGCAGTATTAGCGGGGGGGCCTATGCGTCGGACACCGGGGAGCTGTTTTTT. As protein: CASSISGGAYASDTGELFF.

The rearrangement joins TRBV6-5 to TRBJ1-1, with D possibly being TRBD1 (6 bases). Per germline, CDR1 MNHEY and CDR2 SVGAGI. Trimming took off 4 bases at V and 7 bases at J, with 13 bases between the two ends. CDR3 length: 13 residues. The CDR3 DNA follows: TGTGCCAGCAGTTGGCAGGGGCCGGATGAAGCTTTCTTT. Translation: CASSWQGPDEAFF.

The gene calls are TRBV28 and TRBJ2-7, with 9 nucleotides matching TRBD1. The CDR3 runs to 12 residues. CDR1 MDHEN and CDR2 SYDVKM come from the germline V gene. V gave up 11 bases and J gave up 3 bases; unmatched junction bases: 5. DNA of the CDR3: TGTGCCGGACAGGGGCAGAACTACGAGCAGTACTTC. Its protein product is CAGQGQNYEQYF.

V usage is TRBV5-5 and J usage is TRBJ2-1; D unresolved. Germline CDR1 is SGHKS and CDR2 is YYEKEE (reference sequence). V was cut by 1 base and J by 0 bases, with 8 bases left in between. This CDR3 spans 15 amino acids. The CDR3 region has the DNA TGTGCCAGCAGCTTGCGGCAGAGCTCCTACAATGAGCAGTTCTTC. It yields the protein CASSLRQSSYNEQFF.

The rearrangement uses TRBV18 and TRBJ2-7; perhaps TRBD2 as D (6 bases). The germline CDR1 and CDR2 sequences are KGHSH and LQKENI. V lost 4 bases, J lost 2 bases, and 21 bases lay in between. The CDR3 totals 17 residues. This CDR3 is CASSRPIGRERTYEQYF. In DNA form, the CDR3 reads TGTGCCAGCTCACGCCCGATAGGACGGGAGAGAACCTACGAGCAGTACTTC.

This rearrangement joins TRBV19 to TRBJ2-1; 7 bases align to TRBD2. V lost 5 bases and J lost 4; bases outside the gene matches: 8. CDR3 length: 15 amino acids. Per germline, CDR1 LNHDA and CDR2 SQIVND (reference sequence). CDR3 coding DNA: TGTGCCAGTAGTCCCTCCGGGGGGAATTACAATGAGCAGTTCTTC. Protein product: CASSPSGGNYNEQFF.

This chain links TRBV28 with TRBJ2-1; D uncertain. CDR1 and CDR2 (germline): MDHEN, SYDVKM. V lost 6 bases to trimming and J lost 4 bases, with 4 bases between them. The CDR3 contains 11 residues. The chain's CDR3 is CASRGYNEQFF. DNA for the CDR3: TGTGCCAGCAGGGGGTACAATGAGCAGTTCTTC.

V is TRBV30 and J is TRBJ2-7; 7 nucleotides line up with TRBD1. The CDR3 contains 12 residues. With 3 bases clipped from V and 4 bases from J, the junction kept 3 bases outside the gene matches. Germline CDR1 reads GTSNPN; CDR2 reads SVGIG (reference sequence). In DNA, the CDR3 is TGTGCCTGGAGGGGGACAGATTACGAGCAGTACTTC. The encoded protein is CAWRGTDYEQYF.